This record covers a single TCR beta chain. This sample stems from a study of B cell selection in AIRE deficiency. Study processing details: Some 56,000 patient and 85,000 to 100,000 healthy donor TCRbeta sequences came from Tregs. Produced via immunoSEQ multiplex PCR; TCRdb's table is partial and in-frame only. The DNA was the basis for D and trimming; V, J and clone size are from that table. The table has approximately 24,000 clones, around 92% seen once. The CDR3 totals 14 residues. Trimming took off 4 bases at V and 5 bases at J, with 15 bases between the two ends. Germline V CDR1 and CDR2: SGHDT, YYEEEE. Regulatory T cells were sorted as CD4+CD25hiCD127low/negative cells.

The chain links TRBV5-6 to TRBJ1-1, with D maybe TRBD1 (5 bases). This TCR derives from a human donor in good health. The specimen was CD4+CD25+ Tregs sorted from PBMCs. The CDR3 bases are TGTGCCAGCAGCACCCCCGCTTCAGGGACTGAAGCTTTCTTT. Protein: CASSTPASGTEAFF.